Each of the 9 T cell receptor beta chains below was sequenced from the same sample in a study of T cells in localized non-small cell lung cancer. The data were produced by immunoSEQ multiplex PCR, yet TCRdb's version contains in-frame clones alone and is incomplete. Found here are tens of thousands of clones, over 75% of them singletons; the top ten hold 4% to 5%. Sequenced material: peripheral blood, taken before any cancer treatment. The receptors were sampled from a male donor at least 60 years old with stage III lung adenocarcinoma.

The rearrangement uses TRBV19 and TRBJ2-7, with 7 bases matching TRBD1. The ends lost 4 bases at V and 3 bases at J; junction bases unmatched: 6. CDR1 is LNHDA, CDR2 SQIVND, per germline (reference sequence). The CDR3 is 14 amino acids. CDR3 nucleotides: TGTGCCAGTAGTACGGGACAGTCAGACTACGAGCAGTACTTC. Translating gives CASSTGQSDYEQYF.

The chain has TRBV5-1 and TRBJ2-2; D ambiguous. In germline, CDR1 is SGHRS, CDR2 YFSETQ. The V and J ends lost 0 bases and 1 base respectively, with 7 bases between them. The CDR3 is 15 amino acids. The CDR3 DNA is TGCGCCAGCAGCTTGGAAGTTGGGAACACCGGGGAGCTGTTTTTT. It encodes CASSLEVGNTGELFF.

This clone has more than one count but fewer than ten. The chain carries TRBV6-1 and TRBJ2-7; no clear D. CDR3 length: 11 amino acids. V was clipped by 7 bases and J by 7 bases, with 11 bases between them. Germline V gives CDR1 MNHNS, CDR2 SASEGT. The CDR3 reads CASTLSREQYF. DNA of the CDR3: TGTGCCAGCACACTTTCTAGGGAGCAGTACTTC.

The chain couples TRBV7-6 to TRBJ2-7; tentatively, D is TRBD1 or TRBD2 (5 bases each). Trimming removed 2 bases from V and 4 bases from J, with 18 bases in between. This CDR3 has 16 amino acids. The germline V gene encodes CDR1 SGHVS and CDR2 FNYEAQ. The CDR3 DNA reads TGTGCCAGCAGCTTAACGAGTGGGCTTGGGGGTTACGAGCAGTACTTC. It specifies CASSLTSGLGGYEQYF.

This chain uses TRBV18 with TRBJ1-1; 7 nucleotides match TRBD1. CDR3 size: 19 residues. V lost 3 bases and J lost 1; bases outside the gene matches: 17. CDR1 and CDR2 from the germline V gene are KGHSH and LQKENI. CDR3 amino acids: CASSPSLRGGPGGNTEAFF. The CDR3 DNA reads TGTGCCAGCTCACCCTCCCTAAGAGGGGGCCCGGGAGGGAACACTGAAGCTTTCTTT.

The rearrangement joins TRBV19 to TRBJ1-5; D may be TRBD1 (5 bases). This CDR3 is 15 amino acids long. V lost 1 base and J 7 bases, leaving 14 bases between the germline ends. Germline loops: CDR1 LNHDA, CDR2 SQIVND (reference sequence). CDR3 sequence (DNA): TGTGCCAGTAGTATAGGGGGCAGGGAGGAACAGCCCCAGCATTTT. Residues: CASSIGGREEQPQHF.

This rearrangement joins TRBV27 to TRBJ2-2, with no clear D. Trimming took off 3 bases at V and 1 base at J, with 6 bases between the two ends. Germline CDR1 reads MNHEY; CDR2 reads SMNVEV (reference sequence). This CDR3 has 14 amino acids. Written as DNA, the CDR3 is TGTGCCAGCAGTTTCTCCAGGAACACCGGGGAGCTGTTTTTT. As protein: CASSFSRNTGELFF.

The CDR3 sequence is CASSLTSQGDYGYTF. CDR3 coding DNA: TGTGCCAGCAGCTTGACCTCCCAAGGGGACTATGGCTACACCTTC. The chain couples TRBV5-6 to TRBJ1-2; possible D gene TRBD1, 5 bases. Germline V lookup: CDR1 SGHDT, CDR2 YYEEEE. The CDR3 has 15 residues. V was cut by 1 base and J by 3 bases, with 13 bases left in between.

The gene calls are TRBV5-6 and TRBJ1-6; a weak D match, TRBD1 (5 bases). This CDR3 has 14 residues. Between the trimmed V and J ends, which lost 0 bases and 13 bases, there was a span of 14 bases. CDR1 SGHDT and CDR2 YYEEEE come from the germline V gene. CDR3 amino acids: CASSLGGAGIPLHF. In nucleotides, the CDR3 is TGTGCCAGCAGCTTGGGGGGCGCGGGAATTCCCCTCCACTTT.